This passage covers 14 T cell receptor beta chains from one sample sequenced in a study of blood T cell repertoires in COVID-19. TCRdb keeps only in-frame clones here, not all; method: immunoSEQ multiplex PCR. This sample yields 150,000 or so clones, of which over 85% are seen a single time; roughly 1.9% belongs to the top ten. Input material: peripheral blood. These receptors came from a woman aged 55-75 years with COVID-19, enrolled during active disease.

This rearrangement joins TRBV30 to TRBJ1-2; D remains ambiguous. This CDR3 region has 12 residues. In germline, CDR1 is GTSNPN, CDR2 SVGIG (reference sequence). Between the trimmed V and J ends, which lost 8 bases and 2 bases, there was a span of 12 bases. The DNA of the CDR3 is TGTGCCCGCTCGAGGATAAACTATGGCTACACCTTC. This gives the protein CARSRINYGYTF.

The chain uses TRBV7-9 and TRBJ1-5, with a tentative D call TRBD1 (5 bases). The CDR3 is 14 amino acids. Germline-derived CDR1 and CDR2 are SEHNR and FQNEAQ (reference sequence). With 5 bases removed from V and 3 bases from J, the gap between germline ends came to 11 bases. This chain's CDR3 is CASSQGGINQPQHF. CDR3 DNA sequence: TGTGCCAGCAGCCAGGGAGGGATCAATCAGCCCCAGCATTTT. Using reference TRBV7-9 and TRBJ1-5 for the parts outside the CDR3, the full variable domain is DTGVSQNPRHKITKRGQNVTFRCDPISEHNRLYWYRQTLGQGPEFLTYFQNEAQLEKSRLLSDRFSAERPKGSFSTLEIQRTEQGDSAMYLCASSQGGINQPQHFGDGTRLSIL.

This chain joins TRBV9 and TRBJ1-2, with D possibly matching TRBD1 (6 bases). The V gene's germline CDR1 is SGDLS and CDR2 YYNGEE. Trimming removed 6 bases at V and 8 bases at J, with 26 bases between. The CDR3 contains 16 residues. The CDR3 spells CASNETGIIWRGGYTF. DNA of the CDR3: TGTGCCAGCAATGAAACAGGGATAATTTGGCGCGGAGGCTACACCTTC.

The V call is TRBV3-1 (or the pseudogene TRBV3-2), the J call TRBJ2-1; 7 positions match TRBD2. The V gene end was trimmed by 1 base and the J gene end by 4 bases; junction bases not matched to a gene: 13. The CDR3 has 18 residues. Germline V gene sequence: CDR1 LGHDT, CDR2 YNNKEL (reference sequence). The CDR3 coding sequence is TGTGCCAGCAGCCAAGCCTTGCGTGGGGCGGGGGTTTACAATGAGCAGTTCTTC. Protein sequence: CASSQALRGAGVYNEQFF.

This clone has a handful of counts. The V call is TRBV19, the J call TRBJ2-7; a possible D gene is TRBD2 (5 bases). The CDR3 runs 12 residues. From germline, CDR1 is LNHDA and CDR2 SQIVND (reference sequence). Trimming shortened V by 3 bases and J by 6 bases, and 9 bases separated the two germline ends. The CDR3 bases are TGTGCCAGTAGTATCAGGAGCGGCGAGCAGTACTTC. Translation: CASSIRSGEQYF. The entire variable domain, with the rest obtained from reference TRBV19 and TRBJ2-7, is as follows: DGGITQSPKYLFRKEGQNVTLSCEQNLNHDAMYWYRQDPGQGLRLIYYSQIVNDFQKGDIAEGYSVSREKKESFPLTVTSAQKNPTAFYLCASSIRSGEQYFGPGTRLTVT.

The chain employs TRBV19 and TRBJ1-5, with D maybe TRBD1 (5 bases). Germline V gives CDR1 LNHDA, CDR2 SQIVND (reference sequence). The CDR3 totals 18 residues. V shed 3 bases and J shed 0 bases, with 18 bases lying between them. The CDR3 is CASSIAGPEAYSNQPQHF. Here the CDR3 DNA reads TGTGCCAGTAGTATCGCGGGACCAGAGGCTTATAGCAATCAGCCCCAGCATTTT.

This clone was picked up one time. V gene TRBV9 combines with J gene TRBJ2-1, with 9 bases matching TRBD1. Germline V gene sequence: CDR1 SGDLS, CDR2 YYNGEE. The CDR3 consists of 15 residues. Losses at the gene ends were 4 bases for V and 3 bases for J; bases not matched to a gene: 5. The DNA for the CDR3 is TGTGCCAGCAGCACTCTGACAGGGGGCTACAATGAGCAGTTCTTC. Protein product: CASSTLTGGYNEQFF.

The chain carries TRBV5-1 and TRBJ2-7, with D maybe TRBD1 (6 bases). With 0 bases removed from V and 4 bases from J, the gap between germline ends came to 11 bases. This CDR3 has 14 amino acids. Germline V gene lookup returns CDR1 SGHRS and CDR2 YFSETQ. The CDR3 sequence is CASSLDPRGYEQYF. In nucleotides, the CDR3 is TGCGCCAGCAGCTTGGATCCCAGGGGATACGAGCAGTACTTC.

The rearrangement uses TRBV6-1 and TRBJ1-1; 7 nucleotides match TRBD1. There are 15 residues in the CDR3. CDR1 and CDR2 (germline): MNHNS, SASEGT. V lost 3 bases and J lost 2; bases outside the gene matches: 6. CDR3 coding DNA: TGTGCCAGCAGTGAGAGACAGGGACCAAACACTGAAGCTTTCTTT. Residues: CASSERQGPNTEAFF.

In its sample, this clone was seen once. The CDR3: CASSRTGGILSEQYF. CDR3 coding DNA: TGTGCCAGCAGTCGGACAGGGGGAATCTTGAGCGAGCAGTACTTC. The rearrangement joins TRBV28 to TRBJ2-7; 10 bases are a match to TRBD1. The CDR3 runs to 15 residues. Germline V CDR1 and CDR2: MDHEN, SYDVKM. With 5 bases clipped from V and 6 bases from J, the junction kept 10 bases outside the gene matches.

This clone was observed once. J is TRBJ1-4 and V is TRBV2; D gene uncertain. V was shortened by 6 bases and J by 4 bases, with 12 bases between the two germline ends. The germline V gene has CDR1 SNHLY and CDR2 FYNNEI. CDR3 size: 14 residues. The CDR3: CASRRSGSNEKLFF. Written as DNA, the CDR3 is TGTGCCAGCAGGAGGTCGGGGAGTAATGAAAAACTGTTTTTT.

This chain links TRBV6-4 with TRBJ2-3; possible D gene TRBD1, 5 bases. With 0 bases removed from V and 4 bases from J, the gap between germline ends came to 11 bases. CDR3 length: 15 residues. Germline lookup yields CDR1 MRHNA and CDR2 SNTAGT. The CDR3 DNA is TGTGCCAGCAGTGACTCGGGCCAGACAGCAGATACGCAGTATTTT. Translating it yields CASSDSGQTADTQYF.

In DNA form, the CDR3 reads TGTGCCAGCAGCGCCGGGTCGGGACAGATCGTCTATGAAGCTTTCTTT. Translation gives CASSAGSGQIVYEAFF. The chain links TRBV9 to TRBJ1-1; TRBD1 matches 7 bases. There are 16 residues in the CDR3. V was pared by 3 bases and J by 7 bases, with 15 bases of the junction left unmatched. The germline V gene encodes CDR1 SGDLS and CDR2 YYNGEE. Full variable domain (outside the CDR3, taken from reference TRBV9 and TRBJ1-1): DSGVTQTPKHLITATGQRVTLRCSPRSGDLSVYWYQQSLDQGLQFLIQYYNGEERAKGNILERFSAQQFPDLHSELNLSSLELGDSALYFCASSAGSGQIVYEAFFGQGTRLTVV.

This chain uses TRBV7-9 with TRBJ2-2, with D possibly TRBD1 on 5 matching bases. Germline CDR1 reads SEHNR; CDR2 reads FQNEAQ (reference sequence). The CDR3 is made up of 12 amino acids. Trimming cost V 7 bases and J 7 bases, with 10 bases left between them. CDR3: CASNQGHGELFF. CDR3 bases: TGTGCCAGCAATCAGGGTCACGGGGAGCTGTTTTTT.